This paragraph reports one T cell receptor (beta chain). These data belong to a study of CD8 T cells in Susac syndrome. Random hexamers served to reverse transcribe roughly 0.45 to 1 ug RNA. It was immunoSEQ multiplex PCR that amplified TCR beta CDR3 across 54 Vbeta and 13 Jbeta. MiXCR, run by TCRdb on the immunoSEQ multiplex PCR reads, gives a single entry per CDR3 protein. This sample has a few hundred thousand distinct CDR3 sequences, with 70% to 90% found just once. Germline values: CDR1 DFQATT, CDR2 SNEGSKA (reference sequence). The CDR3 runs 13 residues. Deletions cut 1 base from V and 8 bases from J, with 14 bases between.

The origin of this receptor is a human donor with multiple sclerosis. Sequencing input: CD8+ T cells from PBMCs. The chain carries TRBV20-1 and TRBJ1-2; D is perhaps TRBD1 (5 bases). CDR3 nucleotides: TGCAGTGCTAGAGGTATGGGGGGATGGGGCTACACCTTC. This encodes CSARGMGGWGYTF.